The 21 T cell receptor beta chains given below trace back to one sample, sequenced in a study of T cell repertoires in cytomegalovirus infection. No antigen is known for these receptors. TCRdb fed the reads into MiXCR, producing one record per CDR3 protein. The sample includes tens of thousands of distinct CDR3 sequences, roughly 20% of them seen just once. Sequenced here: CD8+ T cells from cultured PBMCs, sampled from culture after CMV antigen stimulation. The origin of the receptors is a human donor in good health (CMV status not recorded). Some clones in this sample may be carry-over from other donors' samples.

The chain uses TRBV7-6 and TRBJ2-4; TRBD2 is a possible D gene (6 bases). The CDR3 spans 13 residues. V was clipped by 1 base and J by 8 bases, with 9 bases between them. Germline V CDR1 and CDR2: SGHVS, FNYEAQ. In DNA, the CDR3 is TGTGCCAGCAGCTTAGACGGGGAGGACATTCAGTACTTC. Translation: CASSLDGEDIQYF.

This clonotype was seen ten or more times. A junction boundary mismatches the germline segment, possibly from a read error. This chain links TRBV7-9 with TRBJ2-2; D unclear. The length of the CDR3 is 11 residues. Per the germline V gene, CDR1 is SEHNR and CDR2 is FQNEAQ (reference sequence). The CDR3 region is CASSLAGELFF. The CDR3 nucleotides read TGTGCCAGCAGTTTAGCCGGGGAGCTGTTTTTT. The whole variable domain, filled in from reference TRBV7-9 and TRBJ2-2, reads DTGVSQNPRHKITKRGQNVTFRCDPISEHNRLYWYRQTLGQGPEFLTYFQNEAQLEKSRLLSDRFSAERPKGSFSTLEIQRTEQGDSAMYLCASSLAGELFFGEGSRLTVL.

V gene TRBV5-1 combines with J gene TRBJ2-5; 9 bases agree with TRBD2. Unmatched junction bases numbered 5, after V lost 4 bases and J lost 4 bases. Per the germline V gene, CDR1 is SGHRS and CDR2 is YFSETQ. There are 14 residues in the CDR3. The CDR3 coding sequence is TGCGCCAGCAGCCCCGCAGCGGGGGGAGAGACCCAGTACTTC. Its protein is CASSPAAGGETQYF.

This sequence joins TRBV7-2 and TRBJ2-7, with a tentative D call TRBD2 (6 bases). V was clipped by 5 bases and J by 4 bases, with 21 bases between them. Germline V gives CDR1 SGHTA, CDR2 FQGNSA. The CDR3 covers 16 residues. CDR3 coding DNA: TGTGCCAGCAGCCATCCCCGGGAGAGGCGGGCGTACGAGCAGTACTTC. It is translated as CASSHPRERRAYEQYF.

This chain uses TRBV7-2 with TRBJ2-2, with 8 bases that match TRBD2. The V segment lost 3 bases and the J segment 6 bases; nucleotides outside the gene matches: 9. The CDR3 spans 16 residues. Germline V gene sequence: CDR1 SGHTA, CDR2 FQGNSA. The CDR3 sequence: CASSLLTGGPAGELFF. The CDR3 bases are TGTGCCAGCAGCTTGTTGACGGGAGGGCCCGCCGGGGAGCTGTTTTTT. The full variable domain, in which reference TRBV7-2 and TRBJ2-2 provide the parts outside the CDR3, is GAGVSQSPSNKVTEKGKDVELRCDPISGHTALYWYRQSLGQGLEFLIYFQGNSAPDKSGLPSDRFSAERTGGSVSTLTIQRTQQEDSAVYLCASSLLTGGPAGELFFGEGSRLTVL.

This clonotype was counted a few times. The chain uses TRBV4-1 and TRBJ2-2; no reliable D call. Germline lookup yields CDR1 MGHRA and CDR2 YSYEKL. This CDR3 is 13 amino acids long. The V gene lost 4 bases and the J gene lost 7 bases, with 10 bases spanning the gap. CDR3 bases: TGCGCCAGCAGCCCCGACGTTGTCGGGGAGCTGTTTTTT. This encodes CASSPDVVGELFF.

This clonotype was seen a few times. The V call is TRBV7-2, the J call TRBJ2-3; D not certain. V was pared by 1 base and J by 7 bases, with 3 bases between. Germline loops: CDR1 SGHTA, CDR2 FQGNSA. The CDR3 runs to 11 residues. The CDR3 sequence: CASSLGNTQYF. CDR3 nucleotide sequence: TGTGCCAGCAGCTTAGGAAATACGCAGTATTTT.

This clonotype was counted only a few times. V gene TRBV6-6 combines with J gene TRBJ1-1; D gene uncertain. Germline V gene sequence: CDR1 MNHNY, CDR2 SVGAGI (reference sequence). The ends were cut back, 0 bases at V and 0 bases at J, with 8 bases in the middle. The CDR3 covers 15 residues. Written as DNA, the CDR3 is TGTGCCAGCAGTTACTCTATCACCCTGAACACTGAAGCTTTCTTT. It codes for CASSYSITLNTEAFF.

This chain links TRBV7-6 with TRBJ2-3, with 9 bases identical to TRBD2. This CDR3 has 14 residues. J lost 6 bases, V lost 3 bases, and 4 bases had no gene match. Per the germline V gene, CDR1 is SGHVS and CDR2 is FNYEAQ. For the CDR3, the DNA is TGTGCCAGCAGCTTGAAAACTAGCGGGGATACGCAGTATTTT. Amino acids: CASSLKTSGDTQYF. Variable domain in full (rest from reference TRBV7-6 and TRBJ2-3): GAGVSQSPRYKVTKRGQDVALRCDPISGHVSLYWYRQALGQGPEFLTYFNYEAQQDKSGLPNDRFSAERPEGSISTLTIQRTEQRDSAMYRCASSLKTSGDTQYFGPGTRLTVL.

CDR3 protein: CASSFSDNFYGYTF. The CDR3, as DNA: TGTGCCAGCAGCTTTAGTGACAACTTTTATGGCTACACCTTC. The rearrangement uses TRBV7-2 and TRBJ1-2; D gene ambiguous. This CDR3 is 14 amino acids long. Germline values: CDR1 SGHTA, CDR2 FQGNSA. V was trimmed by 3 bases and J by 5 bases, leaving 13 bases between them.

The genes are TRBV6-2 or TRBV6-3 and TRBJ2-1, with unresolved D. V lost 7 bases and J lost 0, with 19 bases in between. The CDR3 extends over 17 amino acids. Looked up from germline, CDR1 is MNHEY and CDR2 is SVGEGT. CDR3 loop: CASNFLWHLLSYNEQFF. The CDR3 DNA sequence: TGTGCCAGCAATTTTCTCTGGCACCTCCTCTCCTACAATGAGCAGTTCTTC.

This clonotype was detected only a few times. The chain couples TRBV4-3 to TRBJ1-2, with D tentatively TRBD1 (5 bases). Trimming removed 0 bases at V and 4 bases at J, with 9 bases between. The germline CDR1 and CDR2 sequences are LGHNA and YSLEER. The CDR3 loop spans 14 amino acids. The CDR3 region has the DNA TGCGCCAGCAGCCAAGACAGGGTGGGCTATGGCTACACCTTC. It codes for CASSQDRVGYGYTF.

This clonotype was detected only a few times. The V and J genes are TRBV30 and TRBJ2-7; D gene ambiguous. This CDR3 comprises 14 residues. Germline CDR1 reads GTSNPN; CDR2 reads SVGIG (reference sequence). Trimming shortened V by 1 base and J by 0 bases, and 10 bases separated the two germline ends. For the CDR3, the DNA is TGTGCCTGGAGTGGGCCACAGACCTCCTACGAGCAGTACTTC. It codes for CAWSGPQTSYEQYF.

This clonotype was seen repeatedly, ten times or more. The chain is built from TRBV7-9 and TRBJ1-6, with TRBD1 identical over 10 bases. The germline CDR1 and CDR2 sequences are SEHNR and FQNEAQ (reference sequence). The ends lost 4 bases at V and 9 bases at J; junction bases unmatched: 9. This CDR3 comprises 16 residues. The CDR3 protein is CASSYQTGGTVSPLHF. The CDR3 DNA reads as TGTGCCAGCAGCTACCAGACAGGGGGCACGGTTTCACCCCTCCACTTT.

This clonotype was seen a handful of times. The gene calls are TRBV7-9 and TRBJ1-1; a possible D gene is TRBD1 (5 bases). From germline, CDR1 is SEHNR and CDR2 FQNEAQ (reference sequence). The V and J ends lost 4 bases and 1 base respectively, with 16 bases between them. The CDR3 has 16 amino acids. CDR3 in DNA: TGTGCCAGCAGCTCACCCTTGGGGGGAACGAACACTGAAGCTTTCTTT. Encoded protein: CASSSPLGGTNTEAFF. The entire variable domain, with the rest obtained from reference TRBV7-9 and TRBJ1-1, is as follows: DTGVSQNPRHKITKRGQNVTFRCDPISEHNRLYWYRQTLGQGPEFLTYFQNEAQLEKSRLLSDRFSAERPKGSFSTLEIQRTEQGDSAMYLCASSSPLGGTNTEAFFGQGTRLTVV.

The chain combines TRBV6-6 with TRBJ2-7; TRBD2 matches at 7 bases. CDR1 is MNHNY, CDR2 SVGAGI, per germline (reference sequence). V was clipped by 7 bases and J by 2 bases; unmatched bases: 14. The CDR3 spans 16 residues. For the CDR3, the DNA is TGTGCCAGCATCGATCGACCGGGACTAACCACCTACGAGCAGTACTTC. It specifies CASIDRPGLTTYEQYF.

The J gene is TRBJ1-1, the V gene TRBV7-9; D unclear. CDR3 length: 12 amino acids. Trimming cost V 1 base and J 6 bases, with 6 bases left between them. From germline, CDR1 is SEHNR and CDR2 FQNEAQ (reference sequence). The CDR3 here is CASSLGLSEAFF. The CDR3 DNA reads as TGTGCCAGCAGCTTAGGACTATCTGAAGCTTTCTTT.

This clonotype occurred a few times. The chain carries TRBV7-2 and TRBJ2-7, with TRBD1 matching 8 bases. The CDR3 spans 15 residues. V trimming: 4 bases; J trimming: 2 bases; junction bases outside the gene matches: 7. The V gene's germline CDR1 is SGHTA and CDR2 FQGNSA. Here the CDR3 reads CASSYRGTGPYEQYF. As DNA, the CDR3 is TGTGCCAGCAGCTACAGAGGGACAGGACCCTACGAGCAGTACTTC. Full variable domain (remainder filled in from reference TRBV7-2 and TRBJ2-7): GAGVSQSPSNKVTEKGKDVELRCDPISGHTALYWYRQSLGQGLEFLIYFQGNSAPDKSGLPSDRFSAERTGGSVSTLTIQRTQQEDSAVYLCASSYRGTGPYEQYFGPGTRLTVT.

This chain uses TRBV10-2 with TRBJ2-2; D not resolved. Germline V gene data show CDR1 as WSHSY and CDR2 as SAAADI. V was clipped by 8 bases and J by 9 bases, with 7 bases between them. This CDR3 region has 10 residues. The CDR3 bases are TGCGCCAGCTGGGCCAGGGAGCTGTTTTTT. This sequence encodes CASWARELFF.

This clonotype appeared a few times. Lacking the conserved final phenylalanine or tryptophan, this CDR3 likely reflects a read error. The DNA is left out, because the CDR3 cannot be placed on it with certainty; the CDR3 is given as TCRdb lists it. J is TRBJ2-7 and V is TRBV6-2 or TRBV6-3; TRBD1, as called in the table, went unchecked against the DNA. The germline gives CDR1 MNHEY, CDR2 SVGEGT. The CDR3 adds up to 13 amino acids, both ends counted. The CDR3 sequence: CASSLDLFSGQVL.

The CDR3 is CASSYLLGATLSYEQYF. CDR3 coding DNA: TGTGCCAGCAGTTACCTCCTTGGGGCCACCTTATCCTACGAGCAGTACTTC. The J gene is TRBJ2-7, the V gene TRBV6-2 or TRBV6-3; D is possibly TRBD1 (5 bases). The CDR3 is 17 amino acids. Trimming shortened V by 2 bases and J by 1 base, and 18 bases separated the two germline ends. CDR1 is MNHEY, CDR2 SVGEGT, per germline.